This is a list of T cell receptor beta chains from one sample in a study of T cells in Graves' hyperthyroidism and ophthalmopathy. TCRdb passed the multiplex PCR reads through MiXCR, listing each CDR3 protein once. The table includes about 640,000 distinct CDR3 sequences, around 21% detected once. The sequenced sample was blood. The receptors shown here come from a man aged 25-45 years with Graves' ophthalmopathy. Both conserved end residues are part of each CDR3. The D gene is left open where the match is weak. Some rows mark clone size as missing; the rest say once, few, many or name a class of expanded clone.

j_call d_call cdr3_length v_call clone_size cdr3_aa cdr3_nt
TRBJ2-1 TRBD1 16 TRBV18 . CASSFDRVVAYNEQFF TGTGCCAGCTCCTTTGACAGGGTAGTAGCCTACAATGAGCAGTTCTTC
TRBJ2-3 . 17 TRBV20-1 . CSARSSYTSRRTDTQYF TGCAGTGCTCGATCCTCTTATACTAGCCGCCGCACAGATACGCAGTATTTT
TRBJ2-7 . 13 TRBV4-3 . CASSQDLDYEQYF TGCGCCAGCAGCCAAGATCTAGATTACGAGCAGTACTTC
TRBJ1-6 TRBD1 15 TRBV7-2 few CASSLTGQGHSPLHF TGTGCCAGCAGCCTTACCGGACAGGGACATTCACCCCTCCACTTT
TRBJ2-5 TRBD2 15 TRBV9 once CASSVGAGGPETQYF TGTGCCAGCAGCGTAGGTGCGGGAGGGCCAGAGACCCAGTACTTC
TRBJ1-1 . 14 TRBV6-1 many CASSVLDRGTEAFF TGTGCCAGCAGTGTTTTAGACAGAGGCACTGAAGCTTTCTTT
TRBJ2-7 TRBD2 18 TRBV12-5 . CASGLDPYGTSGSNEQYF TGTGCTAGTGGTTTGGACCCATATGGGACTAGCGGGAGTAACGAGCAGTACTTC
TRBJ1-2 . 13 TRBV11-2 many CASSLSRVDGYTF TGTGCCAGCAGCTTAAGCAGGGTCGATGGCTACACCTTC
TRBJ2-1 . 15 TRBV5-6 few CASSPQMTGRNEQFF TGTGCCAGCAGCCCTCAGATGACAGGGAGGAATGAGCAGTTCTTC
TRBJ2-7 . 12 TRBV28 few CASTPGMDEQYF TGTGCCAGCACCCCAGGGATGGACGAGCAGTACTTC
TRBJ2-3 TRBD2 21 TRBV5-4 . CASSYEFAVASGSHGTDTQYF TGTGCCAGCAGCTACGAGTTTGCGGTGGCTAGCGGGAGTCATGGAACAGATACGCAGTATTTT
TRBJ2-2 . 17 TRBV18 . CASSPQSPGGNTGELFF TGTGCCAGCTCACCACAATCTCCAGGTGGTAACACCGGGGAGCTGTTTTTT
TRBJ2-7 TRBD1 13 TRBV6-1 few CASRRTGVHEQYF TGTGCCAGCAGGAGGACAGGGGTTCACGAGCAGTACTTC
TRBJ1-1 . 14 TRBV2 many CASREDGQNTEAFF TGTGCCAGCAGAGAGGACGGGCAGAACACTGAAGCTTTCTTT
TRBJ2-7 TRBD1 14 TRBV7-9 many CASSFDRGTYEQYF TGTGCCAGCAGCTTCGACAGGGGGACCTACGAGCAGTACTTC
TRBJ1-2 . 13 TRBV5-1 . CASSFADNYGYTF TGCGCCAGCAGCTTTGCAGATAACTATGGCTACACCTTC
TRBJ2-2 TRBD1 15 TRBV10-3 . CAISTRDRHTGELFF TGTGCCATCAGTACAAGGGACAGACACACCGGGGAGCTGTTTTTT
TRBJ2-3 TRBD2 16 TRBV6-2/TRBV6-3 few CASSSRTLAGGDTQYF TGTGCCAGCAGTTCCCGAACCTTAGCGGGAGGAGATACGCAGTATTTT
TRBJ1-1 . 16 TRBV27 many CASRGGAGSRTTEAFF TGTGCCAGCAGAGGTGGAGCGGGGTCACGGACCACTGAAGCTTTCTTT
TRBJ1-2 . 14 TRBV4-1 . CASSQVEGRYGYTF TGCGCCAGCAGCCAAGTAGAAGGGCGCTATGGCTACACCTTC
TRBJ2-1 TRBD2 14 TRBV11-2 many CASRGLAGYNEQFF TGTGCCAGCCGCGGACTAGCGGGATACAATGAGCAGTTCTTC
TRBJ2-3 . 13 TRBV28 . CASSPSFLDTQYF TGTGCCAGCAGTCCTAGCTTTTTAGATACGCAGTATTTT
TRBJ2-3 . 13 TRBV2 . CASIGRGTDTQYF TGTGCCAGCATCGGCAGGGGCACAGATACGCAGTATTTT
TRBJ1-5 . 15 TRBV3-1 . CASSQAHLDNQPQHF TGTGCCAGCAGCCAAGCCCATCTCGACAATCAGCCCCAGCATTTT
TRBJ2-1 TRBD2 16 TRBV5-1 few CASSFTLAGGANEQFF TGCGCCAGCAGCTTCACACTAGCGGGAGGTGCCAATGAGCAGTTCTTC
TRBJ1-3 . 16 TRBV30 . CAWSNPLVSGGNTIYF TGTGCCTGGAGTAACCCCCTCGTGTCAGGGGGAAACACCATATATTTT
TRBJ1-2 . 13 TRBV5-1 many CASTDGSNYGYTF TGCGCCAGCACGGACGGATCTAACTATGGCTACACCTTC
TRBJ2-1 TRBD2 14 TRBV28 many CASLAGGPGNEQFF TGTGCCAGTTTAGCGGGAGGGCCAGGCAATGAGCAGTTCTTC
TRBJ2-5 TRBD2 16 TRBV12-3/TRBV12-4 many CASSSGTSGNVKTQYF TGTGCCAGCAGTTCCGGGACTAGCGGGAACGTGAAGACCCAGTACTTC
TRBJ1-2 TRBD1 16 TRBV10-3 . CAIMAVGGQGSYGYTF TGTGCCATCATGGCCGTGGGGGGACAGGGCTCCTATGGCTACACCTTC
TRBJ2-2 . 15 TRBV30 few CAWRREGENTGELFF TGTGCCTGGAGACGGGAAGGGGAGAACACCGGGGAGCTGTTTTTT